The clone carrying this TCR beta chain was counted between two and nine times. What it binds is unknown. V was clipped by 5 bases and J by 0 bases, with 8 bases between them. This CDR3 has 13 amino acids. CDR1 SGHRS and CDR2 YFSETQ come from the germline V gene. This sample is drawn from a study of T cell responses to AZD1222 COVID-19 vaccine. Study-wide results and caveats: Mapped onto spike, vaccine-associated CD4 TCRs spanned it and were dominant at 160-218 and 743-854. Epitopes outside B.1.351 and B.1.1.7 mutated regions reportedly drew nearly half of spike TCRs.

Assay: immunoSEQ multiplex PCR; the TCRdb copy retains only in-frame clones and omits some. The table records over 75,000 clones, around 85% of them present only once. Both about-4-week and about-12-week second-dose recipients were combined. The material sequenced was peripheral blood, taken 28 days after the second AZD1222 dose. V and J are TRBV5-1 and TRBJ1-2, with D unresolved. The source is an adult who received the AZD1222 COVID-19 vaccine. In DNA, the CDR3 is TGCGCCAGCAGGGCCGGGACTAACTATGGCTACACCTTC. Protein product: CASRAGTNYGYTF.